What follows describes a single T cell receptor beta chain. Its antigen remains unidentified. It has no much larger one-base neighbor in the sample; base qualities were not kept. The source of the sample is a study of T-cell reconstitution after alpha-beta-depleted transplantation in children (dated by TCRdb to 2016 to 2018). Regarding the research as a whole: T-cell immune reconstitution after TCRalphabeta/CD19-depleted allogeneic hematopoietic cell transplantation in children was quantitatively tracked in the study by means of TCR repertoire profiling.

To prepare the library, PCR was applied. This sample was sequenced with an Illumina HiSeq 2500. TCR libraries were prepared with molecular barcoding, using unique molecular identifiers to normalize TCRbeta repertoire quantification. TCRdb trimmed public reads at Q25 via fastp, called clones via MiXCR and kept in-frame beta chains. Duplicate CDR3 protein sequences are folded into a single record with the most common DNA and genes. The sample profile shows some 200,000 distinct CDR3 sequences; roughly 15% of them were found once. Of the sample, about 12% is held by the ten largest clones. Measured from the cysteine to the phenylalanine, the CDR3 is 13 residues long. The CDR3 DNA has 39 bases and is translated from base 1. V is trimmed back by 4 bases and J by 2 bases, and the junction contains 4 bases that no gene match accounts for. The germline V gene sets CDR1 to SQVTM and CDR2 to ANQGSEA.

The sequence is built from TRBV29-1 and TRBJ2-7; a stretch of 8 junction bases matches TRBD1. This sequence originates from a human donor who donated a stem cell graft to a child with acute lymphoblastic leukemia. The starting material was PBMCs from the stem cell graft donor, obtained from the stem cell graft. The nucleotide sequence reads as follows: TGCAGCGTTGGCGGACAGGGAGCCTACGAGCAGTACTTC. This translates into CSVGGQGAYEQYF.